Following are 30 T cell receptor beta chains from one sample sequenced in a study of T cells expressing NK-cell markers. TCRdb re-called the 5' RACE reads, yielding one record per CDR3 amino acid sequence without DNA. The repertoire table contains 300,000 to 500,000 distinct CDR3 sequences. Sequences were obtained from blood T cells: a sorted CD56 or NKG2C T cell subset, CD4+ or CD8+ T cells, or bulk PBMC T cells (not recorded which). The receptors shown here come from a woman in her forties or fifties in good health.

This CDR3 is CASSFLFESEQFF. V and J are TRBV7-2 and TRBJ2-1. The germline gives CDR1 SGHTA, CDR2 FQGNSA. The CDR3 has 13 residues. The whole variable domain, filled in from reference TRBV7-2 and TRBJ2-1, reads GAGVSQSPSNKVTEKGKDVELRCDPISGHTALYWYRQSLGQGLEFLIYFQGNSAPDKSGLPSDRFSAERTGGSVSTLTIQRTQQEDSAVYLCASSFLFESEQFFGPGTRLTVL.

The chain uses TRBV12-3 or TRBV12-4 and TRBJ2-7; TCRdb proposes TRBD1, but this gene call is untestable without DNA. The CDR3 extends over 14 amino acids. The CDR3 sequence is CASSLAGGKGEQYF.

V gene TRBV19 combines with J gene TRBJ1-1; TCRdb selects TRBD1, and the lack of DNA leaves this call unchecked. This CDR3 contains 16 residues. Germline V gene lookup returns CDR1 LNHDA and CDR2 SQIVND (reference sequence). CDR3 loop: CASSEDRGRKNTEAFF. Together with reference TRBV19 and TRBJ1-1, the CDR3 gives the full variable domain: DGGITQSPKYLFRKEGQNVTLSCEQNLNHDAMYWYRQDPGQGLRLIYYSQIVNDFQKGDIAEGYSVSREKKESFPLTVTSAQKNPTAFYLCASSEDRGRKNTEAFFGQGTRLTVV.

This chain joins TRBV11-2 and TRBJ2-1. From germline, CDR1 is SGHAT and CDR2 FQNNGV. The length of the CDR3 is 11 residues. CDR3 loop: CASSIDWMQFF.

V is TRBV2 and J is TRBJ2-3; no DNA is available, so the TRBD2 call from TCRdb remains unchecked. From germline, CDR1 is SNHLY and CDR2 FYNNEI. The CDR3 runs 15 residues. The CDR3 sequence: CASGQLANSRDTQYF.

The gene calls are TRBV12-3 or TRBV12-4 and TRBJ2-3; TCRdb indicates TRBD1, and absent DNA this call remains unverified. The CDR3 sequence is 15 residues long. Here the CDR3 reads CASRGRVYGADTQYF.

The chain employs TRBV3-1 and TRBJ2-1; TCRdb calls TRBD1, which cannot be checked without DNA. The CDR3 sequence is 16 residues long. Germline V gene sequence: CDR1 LGHDT, CDR2 YNNKEL (reference sequence). The CDR3 sequence is CASSHLRPGKNNEQFF.

This CDR3 reads CASSYIAGGGGKAFF. The chain combines TRBV5-1 with TRBJ1-1. The CDR3 contains 15 residues. CDR1 and CDR2 from the germline V gene are SGHRS and YFSETQ.

The chain couples TRBV12-3 or TRBV12-4 to TRBJ2-1; TCRdb lists TRBD2, though no DNA is available to test this call. This CDR3 region has 14 residues. The CDR3 loop reads CASSLGTSVDEQFF.

The rearrangement uses TRBV10-3 and TRBJ2-7; TCRdb names TRBD1, which stays unverified in the absence of DNA. CDR3 length: 13 residues. CDR1 and CDR2 from the germline V gene are ENHRY and SYGVKD. CDR3 region: CAISGDGTYEQYF.

The chain is built from TRBV29-1 and TRBJ2-2. Germline CDR1 SQVTM, CDR2 ANQGSEA. This CDR3 is built from 12 residues. The CDR3: CSVRVGTGELFF.

The chain carries TRBV12-3 or TRBV12-4 and TRBJ1-2; TCRdb's D call, TRBD1, is unchecked because there is no DNA. The CDR3 extends over 15 amino acids. CDR3 sequence reads: CASSLRTGAPYGYTF.

The V gene is TRBV2, the J gene TRBJ2-3; the TRBD2 assignment by TCRdb is unverifiable without DNA. The germline CDR1 and CDR2 sequences are SNHLY and FYNNEI. This CDR3 contains 21 residues. CDR3 residues: CAYIDSSDDRPRRESTDTQYF.

The chain combines TRBV20-1 with TRBJ1-2; the D gene TCRdb calls, TRBD1, cannot be checked with no DNA. This CDR3 contains 12 residues. CDR1 and CDR2 from the germline V gene are DFQATT and SNEGSKA (reference sequence). The CDR3 here is CSASKGSGGYTF.

The V call is TRBV27, the J call TRBJ1-1. CDR1 is MNHEY, CDR2 SMNVEV, per germline (reference sequence). The CDR3 has 13 amino acids. The CDR3 loop is CASRRGEVTEAFF.

J is TRBJ2-1 and V is TRBV5-1. The CDR3 covers 13 residues. CDR1 is SGHRS, CDR2 YFSETQ, per germline. The CDR3 is CASMNGRYNEQFF.

The V and J genes are TRBV5-1 and TRBJ1-4; absent DNA, TCRdb's TRBD1 call cannot be checked. CDR1 SGHRS and CDR2 YFSETQ come from the germline V gene. This CDR3 region has 15 residues. CDR3 protein: CASSQAGTFGEKLFF.

This sequence joins TRBV6-5 and TRBJ1-6; the D gene TCRdb calls, TRBD1, cannot be checked with no DNA. This CDR3 contains 17 residues. Germline V gene sequence: CDR1 MNHEY, CDR2 SVGAGI. CDR3 loop: CASSSLSPGRGNSPLHF.

The chain uses TRBV10-3 and TRBJ1-6; the D call of TRBD1 rests on TCRdb alone, since no DNA is present to check it. CDR1 and CDR2 from the germline V gene are ENHRY and SYGVKD. The CDR3 totals 17 residues. The CDR3 sequence is CAISGHHRGADNSPLHF.

The genes are TRBV2 and TRBJ1-6. CDR3 length: 14 amino acids. Germline lookup yields CDR1 SNHLY and CDR2 FYNNEI. CDR3 protein: CASSMGRIVSPLHF.

This chain joins TRBV20-1 and TRBJ2-1; there is no DNA to check the TCRdb D call of TRBD1. The CDR3 totals 16 residues. In germline, CDR1 is DFQATT, CDR2 SNEGSKA (reference sequence). The chain's CDR3 is CSARDPRESINNEQFF.

The CDR3 is CAWSVPGDTQYF. The gene calls are TRBV30 and TRBJ2-3. Germline V gene lookup returns CDR1 GTSNPN and CDR2 SVGIG (reference sequence). The CDR3 spans 12 residues.

This rearrangement joins TRBV7-9 to TRBJ2-7. The CDR3 covers 11 residues. Per the germline V gene, CDR1 is SEHNR and CDR2 is FQNEAQ (reference sequence). CDR3 amino acids: CASSLSGEQYF. The full variable domain, its missing parts supplied by reference TRBV7-9 and TRBJ2-7, is DTGVSQNPRHKITKRGQNVTFRCDPISEHNRLYWYRQTLGQGPEFLTYFQNEAQLEKSRLLSDRFSAERPKGSFSTLEIQRTEQGDSAMYLCASSLSGEQYFGPGTRLTVT.

The V call is TRBV5-1, the J call TRBJ2-2. CDR1 and CDR2 from the germline V gene are SGHRS and YFSETQ. This CDR3 is 15 amino acids long. The CDR3 sequence: CASSPKRANTGELFF.

The J gene is TRBJ1-1, the V gene TRBV7-3. The CDR3 consists of 12 residues. Germline V gene data show CDR1 as SGHTA and CDR2 as FQGTGA. CDR3 region: CASSETNTEAFF.

The chain combines TRBV12-3 or TRBV12-4 with TRBJ2-5. CDR3 length: 13 amino acids. This CDR3 reads CASSHRFQETQYF.

The chain is built from TRBV2 and TRBJ1-1; TCRdb gives TRBD1 as the D gene, but with no DNA this cannot be confirmed. CDR1 is SNHLY and CDR2 is FYNNEI in the germline V gene. This CDR3 contains 15 residues. The CDR3 sequence is CASSVRGVTRTEAFF. Full variable domain (missing parts from reference TRBV2 and TRBJ1-1): EPEVTQTPSHQVTQMGQEVILRCVPISNHLYFYWYRQILGQKVEFLVSFYNNEISEKSEIFDDQFSVERPDGSNFTLKIRSTKLEDSAMYFCASSVRGVTRTEAFFGQGTRLTVV.

The chain's CDR3 is CASSSPWTLYNEQFF. This sequence joins TRBV7-9 and TRBJ2-1; TCRdb gives TRBD1 as the D gene, but with no DNA this cannot be confirmed. This CDR3 spans 15 amino acids. Per the germline V gene, CDR1 is SEHNR and CDR2 is FQNEAQ (reference sequence).

The chain has TRBV28 and TRBJ2-6; TCRdb gives TRBD1 as the D gene, but with no DNA this cannot be confirmed. The CDR3 has 15 amino acids. Germline CDR1 MDHEN, CDR2 SYDVKM. The CDR3 sequence is CASTSQGFGANVLTF.

The J gene is TRBJ2-2, the V gene TRBV7-2; checking the TCRdb D call of TRBD2 is not possible without DNA. Germline V gene sequence: CDR1 SGHTA, CDR2 FQGNSA. The length of the CDR3 is 16 residues. The CDR3 reads CASSRLLATNTGELFF.